This is a list of T cell receptor beta chains from one sample in a study of blood T cells in healthy people across ages. TCRdb independently ran MiXCR on the 5' RACE reads; one entry per CDR3 protein. The sample carries 850,000 to 1,100,000 distinct CDR3 sequences, 35% to 40% recorded once. The sequenced sample consisted of blood. All receptors derive from a man aged 18 to 29 in good health. Each CDR3 is given with its conserved first and last residue. Fields, in order: J gene, D gene, V gene, clone size, CDR3 protein, CDR3 DNA. A D gene is named only where the DNA matches it firmly. For some rows the clone size is stated as once, few or many, or as a class when expanded; others skip it.

J: TRBJ2-3
D: TRBD1
V: TRBV12-3/TRBV12-4
size: NA
CDR3: CASSFGTGGRADTQYF
DNA: TGTGCCAGCAGTTTTGGGACAGGGGGCAGGGCAGATACGCAGTATTTT

J: TRBJ2-3
D: TRBD2
V: TRBV7-9
size: NA
CDR3: CASSLGLAGRADTQYF
DNA: TGTGCCAGCAGCCTGGGACTAGCGGGGAGAGCAGATACGCAGTATTTT

J: TRBJ1-2
D: TRBD1
V: TRBV20-1
size: NA
CDR3: CSARVTSGGDYGYTF
DNA: TGCAGTGCTAGAGTTACCTCAGGGGGCGACTATGGCTACACCTTC

J: TRBJ2-7
D: NA
V: TRBV6-2/TRBV6-3
size: many
CDR3: CASSYGISYEQYF
DNA: TGTGCCAGCAGTTACGGCATCTCCTACGAGCAGTACTTC

J: TRBJ1-2
D: NA
V: TRBV18
size: NA
CDR3: CASSSATVQGTYGYTF
DNA: TGTGCCAGCTCTTCCGCGACGGTGCAGGGGACATATGGCTACACCTTC

J: TRBJ2-1
D: NA
V: TRBV9
size: NA
CDR3: CASTPGVSSYNEQFF
DNA: TGTGCCAGCACCCCCGGGGTCAGCTCCTACAATGAGCAGTTCTTC

J: TRBJ1-2
D: NA
V: TRBV12-3/TRBV12-4
size: NA
CDR3: CASSLRRQRNSYTF
DNA: TGTGCCAGCAGTTTAAGACGGCAGCGTAACAGCTACACCTTC

J: TRBJ2-3
D: TRBD2
V: TRBV20-1
size: few
CDR3: CSARGASGSGEQYF
DNA: TGCAGTGCTAGGGGGGCTAGCGGGTCGGGTGAGCAGTATTTC

J: TRBJ1-5
D: NA
V: TRBV28
size: NA
CDR3: CASSYEQGQTQHF
DNA: TGTGCCAGCAGTTACGAACAGGGCCAGACCCAGCATTTT

J: TRBJ2-7
D: TRBD1
V: TRBV9
size: few
CDR3: CASSVEDRGSYEQYF
DNA: TGTGCCAGCAGCGTAGAGGACAGGGGGTCCTACGAGCAGTACTTC

J: TRBJ1-6
D: NA
V: TRBV3-1
size: many
CDR3: CASSQYGRLGYNSPLHF
DNA: TGTGCCAGCAGCCAATACGGAAGGTTGGGGTATAATTCACCCCTCCACTTT

J: TRBJ2-7
D: TRBD1
V: TRBV20-1
size: few
CDR3: CSARDLGQNYEQYF
DNA: TGCAGTGCTAGAGATTTGGGACAGAACTACGAGCAGTACTTC

J: TRBJ2-1
D: NA
V: TRBV20-1
size: few
CDR3: CSARDYGGGPRNEQFF
DNA: TGCAGTGCTAGAGATTATGGGGGGGGGCCTCGCAATGAGCAGTTCTTC

J: TRBJ1-5
D: NA
V: TRBV7-2
size: NA
CDR3: CASSFVGAGFGQPQHF
DNA: TGTGCCAGCAGCTTTGTTGGGGCAGGGTTCGGTCAGCCCCAGCATTTT

J: TRBJ2-7
D: NA
V: TRBV5-1
size: NA
CDR3: CASSLIGGSYEQYF
DNA: TGCGCCAGCAGCTTGATTGGGGGGTCCTACGAGCAGTACTTC

J: TRBJ2-7
D: NA
V: TRBV11-2
size: few
CDR3: CASSLDVREPYEQYF
DNA: TGTGCCAGCAGCTTAGACGTCCGGGAACCCTACGAGCAGTACTTC

J: TRBJ2-1
D: TRBD2
V: TRBV29-1
size: many
CDR3: CSVTSGYHSYNEQFF
DNA: TGCAGCGTGACTAGCGGGTACCACTCCTACAATGAGCAGTTCTTC

J: TRBJ2-2
D: TRBD2
V: TRBV4-3
size: once
CDR3: CASSQEGASGTNTGELFF
DNA: TGCGCCAGCAGCCAAGAAGGGGCTAGCGGAACGAACACCGGGGAGCTGTTTTTT

J: TRBJ2-3
D: TRBD1
V: TRBV20-1
size: NA
CDR3: CSASRGQSTDTQYF
DNA: TGCAGTGCCTCACGGGGACAGAGCACAGATACGCAGTATTTT

J: TRBJ1-3
D: TRBD1
V: TRBV7-2
size: NA
CDR3: CASSWDRGRSTIYF
DNA: TGTGCCAGCAGCTGGGACAGGGGAAGGAGCACCATATATTTT

J: TRBJ2-1
D: TRBD1
V: TRBV6-5
size: many
CDR3: CASSATGGYNEQFF
DNA: TGTGCTAGCAGTGCGACAGGGGGGTACAATGAGCAGTTCTTC

J: TRBJ2-1
D: NA
V: TRBV29-1
size: NA
CDR3: CSVGRAGYNEQFF
DNA: TGCAGCGTTGGGCGAGCAGGCTACAATGAGCAGTTCTTC

J: TRBJ1-2
D: NA
V: TRBV4-1
size: NA
CDR3: CASSQVPGAANYGYTF
DNA: TGCGCCAGCAGCCAAGTTCCAGGTGCAGCTAACTATGGCTACACCTTC

J: TRBJ1-4
D: NA
V: TRBV7-8
size: few
CDR3: CASSLARTGNEKLFF
DNA: TGTGCCAGCAGCTTAGCGCGGACGGGGAATGAAAAACTGTTTTTT

J: TRBJ1-5
D: NA
V: TRBV20-1
size: once
CDR3: CSASQTGSGDVYSNQPQHF
DNA: TGCAGTGCTAGCCAAACCGGGTCAGGGGATGTGTATAGCAATCAGCCCCAGCATTTT

J: TRBJ1-4
D: NA
V: TRBV5-1
size: NA
CDR3: CASSLDQGNEKLFF
DNA: TGCGCCAGCAGCTTGGACCAGGGCAATGAAAAACTGTTTTTT

J: TRBJ2-7
D: TRBD1
V: TRBV4-1
size: NA
CDR3: CASSQALESPGQGAYEQYF
DNA: TGCGCCAGCAGCCAAGCGCTGGAGTCTCCGGGACAGGGGGCCTACGAGCAGTACTTC

J: TRBJ1-5
D: NA
V: TRBV2
size: NA
CDR3: CASSEEGQGPQHF
DNA: TGTGCCAGCAGTGAAGAGGGCCAAGGGCCCCAGCATTTT

J: TRBJ2-3
D: TRBD1
V: TRBV29-1
size: many
CDR3: CSVEQGWGTDTQYF
DNA: TGCAGCGTAGAACAGGGGTGGGGCACAGATACGCAGTATTTT

J: TRBJ2-5
D: NA
V: TRBV3-1
size: once
CDR3: CASSQAGGAQETQYF
DNA: TGTGCCAGCAGCCAAGCCGGCGGTGCACAAGAGACCCAGTACTTC

J: TRBJ1-4
D: NA
V: TRBV7-9
size: NA
CDR3: CASSLATGLTNEKLFF
DNA: TGTGCCAGCAGCTTAGCTACAGGGTTGACTAATGAAAAACTGTTTTTT

J: TRBJ2-5
D: TRBD1
V: TRBV29-1
size: NA
CDR3: CSVGQGGKTQYF
DNA: TGCAGCGTAGGACAGGGTGGGAAGACCCAGTACTTC

J: TRBJ2-2
D: NA
V: TRBV3-1
size: NA
CDR3: CASSHPRVGTRELFF
DNA: TGTGCCAGCAGCCACCCTAGGGTAGGGACCCGGGAGCTGTTTTTT

J: TRBJ1-2
D: NA
V: TRBV4-1
size: few
CDR3: CASSLGYGSYGYTF
DNA: TGCGCCAGCAGCCTAGGTTACGGCTCCTATGGCTACACCTTC

J: TRBJ2-5
D: NA
V: TRBV10-3
size: NA
CDR3: CAISGVAGTGEQYF
DNA: TGTGCCATCAGTGGGGTTGCGGGGACGGGAGAGCAGTACTTC

J: TRBJ1-4
D: NA
V: TRBV20-1
size: NA
CDR3: CSAPGTGNEKLFF
DNA: TGCAGTGCCCCGGGGACTGGGAATGAAAAACTGTTTTTT

J: TRBJ2-3
D: TRBD1
V: TRBV7-7
size: few
CDR3: CASSYSDRATQYF
DNA: TGTGCTAGCAGCTACTCTGACAGGGCTACGCAGTATTTT

J: TRBJ1-1
D: TRBD1
V: TRBV6-5
size: few
CDR3: CASSSRDRVGDTEAFF
DNA: TGTGCCAGCAGTTCCCGGGACAGGGTTGGTGACACTGAAGCTTTCTTT

J: TRBJ1-1
D: NA
V: TRBV12-3/TRBV12-4
size: NA
CDR3: CASSLFRVKEGPTEAFF
DNA: TGTGCCAGCAGTTTATTCAGGGTTAAGGAGGGCCCCACTGAAGCTTTCTTT

J: TRBJ1-1
D: NA
V: TRBV29-1
size: few
CDR3: CSVGTPGDEAFF
DNA: TGCAGCGTCGGGACCCCCGGGGATGAAGCTTTCTTT

J: TRBJ1-2
D: NA
V: TRBV6-5
size: NA
CDR3: CASSSRGGYYGYTF
DNA: TGTGCCAGCAGTTCCCGCGGTGGCTACTATGGCTACACCTTC

J: TRBJ1-5
D: NA
V: TRBV7-9
size: few
CDR3: CASSPGAHQPQHF
DNA: TGTGCCAGCAGCCCCGGGGCCCATCAGCCCCAGCATTTT

J: TRBJ2-2
D: NA
V: TRBV18
size: NA
CDR3: CASSPRKGGTGELFF
DNA: TGTGCCAGCTCCCCCCGGAAGGGAGGAACCGGGGAGCTGTTTTTT

J: TRBJ1-5
D: NA
V: TRBV6-2/TRBV6-3
size: NA
CDR3: CASRQTGWEQPQHF
DNA: TGTGCCAGCAGACAGACAGGTTGGGAACAGCCCCAGCATTTT

J: TRBJ2-5
D: NA
V: TRBV29-1
size: many
CDR3: CSVESPPETQYF
DNA: TGCAGCGTTGAAAGTCCCCCAGAGACCCAGTACTTC

J: TRBJ2-2
D: TRBD2
V: TRBV12-3/TRBV12-4
size: NA
CDR3: CASSPGRANTGELFF
DNA: TGTGCCAGCAGTCCCGGGAGGGCGAACACCGGGGAGCTGTTTTTT

J: TRBJ2-2
D: NA
V: TRBV29-1
size: few
CDR3: CSVVSRTPTRDTGELFF
DNA: TGCAGCGTTGTCAGTAGGACTCCAACGCGGGACACCGGGGAGCTGTTTTTT

J: TRBJ2-1
D: TRBD1
V: TRBV7-8
size: few
CDR3: CASSFRTGGNEQFF
DNA: TGTGCCAGCAGCTTTAGGACAGGGGGAAATGAGCAGTTCTTC

J: TRBJ2-5
D: TRBD2
V: TRBV3-1
size: NA
CDR3: CASSQEGLVGVTQYF
DNA: TGTGCCAGCAGCCAAGAGGGACTAGTGGGGGTGACCCAGTACTTC

J: TRBJ1-6
D: NA
V: TRBV2
size: NA
CDR3: CASSEKSYNSPLHF
DNA: TGTGCCAGCAGTGAAAAGTCCTATAATTCACCCCTCCACTTT

J: TRBJ2-4
D: NA
V: TRBV6-1
size: NA
CDR3: CASSVGDIDIQYF
DNA: TGTGCCAGCAGTGTGGGCGACATTGACATTCAGTACTTC

J: TRBJ1-1
D: NA
V: TRBV2
size: NA
CDR3: CASSDLEAFF
DNA: TGTGCCAGCAGTGACCTCGAAGCTTTCTTT

J: TRBJ2-1
D: NA
V: TRBV5-1
size: NA
CDR3: CASSLNGAYSYNEQFF
DNA: TGCGCCAGCAGCTTGAATGGGGCTTACTCCTACAATGAGCAGTTCTTC

J: TRBJ2-7
D: NA
V: TRBV6-1
size: NA
CDR3: CASSDLGLSYEQYF
DNA: TGTGCCAGCAGTGATCTAGGCTTGTCCTACGAGCAGTACTTC

J: TRBJ2-1
D: NA
V: TRBV28
size: NA
CDR3: CASSPKTSMWGAYNEQFF
DNA: TGTGCCAGCAGTCCGAAAACCTCTATGTGGGGGGCATACAATGAGCAGTTCTTC